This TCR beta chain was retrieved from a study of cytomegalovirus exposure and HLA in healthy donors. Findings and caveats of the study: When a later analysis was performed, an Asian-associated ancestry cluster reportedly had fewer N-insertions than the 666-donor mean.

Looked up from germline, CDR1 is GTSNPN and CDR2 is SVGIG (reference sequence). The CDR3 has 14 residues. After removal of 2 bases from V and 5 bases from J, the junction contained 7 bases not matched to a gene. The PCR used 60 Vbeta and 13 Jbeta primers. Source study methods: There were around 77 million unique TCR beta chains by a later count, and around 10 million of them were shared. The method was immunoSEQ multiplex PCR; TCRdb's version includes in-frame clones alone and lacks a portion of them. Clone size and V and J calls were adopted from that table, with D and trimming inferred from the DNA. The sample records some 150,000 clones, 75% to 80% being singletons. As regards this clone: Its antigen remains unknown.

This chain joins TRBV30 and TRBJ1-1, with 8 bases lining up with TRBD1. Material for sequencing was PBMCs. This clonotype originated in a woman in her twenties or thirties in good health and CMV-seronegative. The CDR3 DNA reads TGTGCCTGGAGTCGGACAGGGTCGTATACTGAAGCTTTCTTT. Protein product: CAWSRTGSYTEAFF.